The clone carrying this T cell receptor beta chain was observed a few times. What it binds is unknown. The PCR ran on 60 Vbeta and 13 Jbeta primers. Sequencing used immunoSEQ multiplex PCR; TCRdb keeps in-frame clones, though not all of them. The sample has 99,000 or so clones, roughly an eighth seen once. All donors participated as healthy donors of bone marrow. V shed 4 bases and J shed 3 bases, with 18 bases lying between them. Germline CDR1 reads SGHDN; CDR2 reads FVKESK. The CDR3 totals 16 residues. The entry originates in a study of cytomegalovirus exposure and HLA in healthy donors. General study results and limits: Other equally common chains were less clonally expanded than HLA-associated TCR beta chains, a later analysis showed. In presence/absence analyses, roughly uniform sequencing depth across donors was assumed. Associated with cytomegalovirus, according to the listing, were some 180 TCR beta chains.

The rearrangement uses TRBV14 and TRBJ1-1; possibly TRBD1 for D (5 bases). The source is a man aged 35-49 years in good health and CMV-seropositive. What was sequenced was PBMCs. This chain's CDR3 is CASSPGRAAYDTEAFF. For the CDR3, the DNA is TGTGCCAGCAGCCCCGGCAGGGCAGCCTATGACACTGAAGCTTTCTTT.